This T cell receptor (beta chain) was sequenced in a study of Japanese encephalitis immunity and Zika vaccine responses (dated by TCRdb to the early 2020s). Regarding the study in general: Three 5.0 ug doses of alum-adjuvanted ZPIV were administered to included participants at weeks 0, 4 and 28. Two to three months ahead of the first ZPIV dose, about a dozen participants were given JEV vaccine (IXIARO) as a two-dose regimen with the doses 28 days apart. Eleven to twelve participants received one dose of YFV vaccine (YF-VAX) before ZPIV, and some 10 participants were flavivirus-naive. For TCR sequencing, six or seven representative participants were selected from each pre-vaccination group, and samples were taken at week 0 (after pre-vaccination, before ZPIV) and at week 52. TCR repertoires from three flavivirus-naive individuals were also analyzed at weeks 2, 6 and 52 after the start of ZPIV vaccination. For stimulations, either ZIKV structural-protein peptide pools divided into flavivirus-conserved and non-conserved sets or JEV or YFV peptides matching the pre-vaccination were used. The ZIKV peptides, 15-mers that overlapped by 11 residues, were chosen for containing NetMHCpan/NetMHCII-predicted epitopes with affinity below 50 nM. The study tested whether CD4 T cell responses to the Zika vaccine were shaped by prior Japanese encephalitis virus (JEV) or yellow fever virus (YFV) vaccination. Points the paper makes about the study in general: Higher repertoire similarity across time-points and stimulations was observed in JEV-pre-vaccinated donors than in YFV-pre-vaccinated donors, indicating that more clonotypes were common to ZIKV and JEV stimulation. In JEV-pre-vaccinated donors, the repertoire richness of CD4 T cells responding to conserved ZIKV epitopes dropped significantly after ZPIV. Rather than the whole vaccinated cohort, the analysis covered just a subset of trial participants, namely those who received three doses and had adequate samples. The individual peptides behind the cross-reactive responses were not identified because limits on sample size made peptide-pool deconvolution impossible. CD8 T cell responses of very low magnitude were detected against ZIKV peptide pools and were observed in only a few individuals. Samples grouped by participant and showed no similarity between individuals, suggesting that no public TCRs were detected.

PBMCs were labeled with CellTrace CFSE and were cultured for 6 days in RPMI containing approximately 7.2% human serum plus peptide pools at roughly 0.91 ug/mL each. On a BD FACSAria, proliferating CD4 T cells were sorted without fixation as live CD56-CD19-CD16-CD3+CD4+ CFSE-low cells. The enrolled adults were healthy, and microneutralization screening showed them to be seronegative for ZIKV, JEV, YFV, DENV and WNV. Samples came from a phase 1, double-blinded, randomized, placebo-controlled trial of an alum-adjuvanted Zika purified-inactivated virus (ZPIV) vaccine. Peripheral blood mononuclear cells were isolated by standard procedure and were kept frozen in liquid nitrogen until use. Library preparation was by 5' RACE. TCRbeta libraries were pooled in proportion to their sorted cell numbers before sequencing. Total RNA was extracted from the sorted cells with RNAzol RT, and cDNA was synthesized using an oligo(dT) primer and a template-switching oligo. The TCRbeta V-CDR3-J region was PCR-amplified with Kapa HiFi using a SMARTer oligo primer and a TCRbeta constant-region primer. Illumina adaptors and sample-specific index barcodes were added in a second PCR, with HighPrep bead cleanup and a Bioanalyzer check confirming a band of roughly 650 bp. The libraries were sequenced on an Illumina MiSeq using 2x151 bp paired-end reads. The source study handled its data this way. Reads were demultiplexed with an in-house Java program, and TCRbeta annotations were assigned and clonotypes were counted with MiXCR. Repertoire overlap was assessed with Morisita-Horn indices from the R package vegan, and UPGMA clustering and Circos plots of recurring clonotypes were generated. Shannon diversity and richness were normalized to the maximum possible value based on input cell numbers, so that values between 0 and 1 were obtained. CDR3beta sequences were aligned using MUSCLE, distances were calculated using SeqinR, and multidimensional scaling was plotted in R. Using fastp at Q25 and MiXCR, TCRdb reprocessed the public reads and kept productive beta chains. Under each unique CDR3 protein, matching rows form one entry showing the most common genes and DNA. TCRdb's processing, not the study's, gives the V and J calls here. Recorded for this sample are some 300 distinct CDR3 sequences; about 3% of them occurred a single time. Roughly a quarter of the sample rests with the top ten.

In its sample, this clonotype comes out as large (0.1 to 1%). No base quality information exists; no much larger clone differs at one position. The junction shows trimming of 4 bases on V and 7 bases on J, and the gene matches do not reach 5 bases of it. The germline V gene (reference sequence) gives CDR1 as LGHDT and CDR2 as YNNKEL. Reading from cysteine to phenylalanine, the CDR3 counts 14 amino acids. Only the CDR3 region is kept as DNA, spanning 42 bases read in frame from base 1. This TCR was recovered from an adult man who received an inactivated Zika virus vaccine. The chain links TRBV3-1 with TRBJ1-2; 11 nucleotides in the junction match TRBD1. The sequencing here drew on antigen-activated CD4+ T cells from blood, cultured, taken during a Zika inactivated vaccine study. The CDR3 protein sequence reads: CASSPGQGAFGYTF. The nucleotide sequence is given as TGTGCCAGCAGCCCCGGACAGGGGGCGTTTGGCTACACCTTC.